The 20 T cell receptor beta chains given below trace back to one sample, sequenced in a study of T cell changes during pregnancy in multiple sclerosis. Clones were sequenced by immunoSEQ multiplex PCR, and TCRdb holds only the in-frame ones, with some missing. Of 99,000 or so clones in the sample, approximately 93% were seen once. Sequencing used peripheral blood, obtained after pregnancy. The receptors here all came from a female donor with multiple sclerosis, enrolled in a pregnancy study.

This chain joins TRBV30 and TRBJ2-3; TRBD2 matches at 11 bases. V was pared by 0 bases and J by 6 bases, with 5 bases of the junction left unmatched. The CDR3 is 15 residues long. Germline CDR1 GTSNPN, CDR2 SVGIG (reference sequence). The CDR3 protein is CAWSVLASGRDTQYF. Written as DNA, the CDR3 is TGTGCCTGGAGTGTACTGGCTAGCGGGAGGGATACGCAGTATTTT. Together with reference TRBV30 and TRBJ2-3, the CDR3 gives the full variable domain: SQTIHQWPATLVQPVGSPLSLECTVEGTSNPNLYWYRQAAGRGLQLLFYSVGIGQISSEVPQNLSASRPQDRQFILSSKKLLLSDSGFYLCAWSVLASGRDTQYFGPGTRLTVL.

This rearrangement joins TRBV11-2 to TRBJ2-5; 7 bases agree with TRBD2. This CDR3 has 17 residues. From germline, CDR1 is SGHAT and CDR2 FQNNGV. The ends lost 2 bases at V and 0 bases at J; junction bases unmatched: 9. The CDR3 loop reads CASSLLPSGFHQETQYF. The CDR3 DNA follows: TGTGCCAGCAGCTTATTACCTAGCGGCTTCCACCAAGAGACCCAGTACTTC.

V gene TRBV4-3 combines with J gene TRBJ1-1; D is possibly TRBD1 (5 bases). The CDR3 loop spans 14 amino acids. V lost 4 bases and J lost 1, with 10 bases in between. Germline V gives CDR1 LGHNA, CDR2 YSLEER. CDR3 nucleotides: TGCGCCAGCAGCCGAGAGACAGAGAACACTGAAGCTTTCTTT. Amino acid sequence: CASSRETENTEAFF.

The chain is built from TRBV28 and TRBJ2-1; TRBD2 might be the D (6 bases). This CDR3 region has 13 residues. CDR1 is MDHEN and CDR2 is SYDVKM in the germline V gene. The V and J ends lost 8 bases and 10 bases respectively, with 18 bases between them. As DNA, the CDR3 is TGTGCCAGCGGAACCGGGACTCCGGTAGAGCAGTTCTTC. Translated: CASGTGTPVEQFF.

The V and J genes are TRBV5-4 and TRBJ2-7, with 7 bases fitting TRBD1. Germline CDR1 SGHNT, CDR2 YYREEE (reference sequence). The V segment lost 4 bases and the J segment 0 bases; nucleotides outside the gene matches: 10. The CDR3 spans 16 residues. The CDR3 nucleotides read TGTGCCAGCAGCGCGGACGGGACAGTGAGCTCCTACGAGCAGTACTTC. This encodes CASSADGTVSSYEQYF.

V is TRBV5-5 and J is TRBJ1-2; possibly TRBD1 for D (5 bases). This CDR3 contains 15 residues. Germline CDR1 reads SGHKS; CDR2 reads YYEKEE (reference sequence). The germline V and J ends were trimmed by 2 bases and 7 bases, with 18 bases remaining between them. In DNA, the CDR3 is TGTGCCAGCAGCTTCGTGGCACTCATGGGGGGTGGCTACACCTTC. This gives the protein CASSFVALMGGGYTF.

The rearrangement uses TRBV30 and TRBJ2-2, with 10 bases aligning to TRBD2. Germline V CDR1 and CDR2: GTSNPN, SVGIG (reference sequence). The CDR3 runs to 18 residues. V gave up 7 bases and J gave up 5 bases; unmatched junction bases: 19. This chain's CDR3 is CAFERTPPLAGPTGELFF. The CDR3, as DNA: TGTGCCTTCGAGAGGACACCGCCACTAGCGGGACCTACCGGGGAGCTGTTTTTT.

The chain employs TRBV5-1 and TRBJ1-4; TRBD1 might be the D (5 bases). V lost 5 bases and J lost 4, with 12 bases in between. The CDR3 totals 14 residues. Germline values: CDR1 SGHRS, CDR2 YFSETQ. CDR3 nucleotides: TGCGCCAGCAGGTCCCGGACACATAATGAAAAACTGTTTTTT. It yields the protein CASRSRTHNEKLFF.

This clone is a singleton in its sample. The genes are TRBV7-6 and TRBJ2-5; 11 bases line up with TRBD2. The V gene end was trimmed by 5 bases and the J gene end by 3 bases; junction bases not matched to a gene: 2. CDR3 length equals 14 residues. Germline CDR1 reads SGHVS; CDR2 reads FNYEAQ. The CDR3 is CASSPLAGEETQYF. Written as DNA, the CDR3 is TGTGCCAGCAGCCCACTAGCGGGAGAAGAGACCCAGTACTTC. The full variable domain, its missing parts supplied by reference TRBV7-6 and TRBJ2-5, is GAGVSQSPRYKVTKRGQDVALRCDPISGHVSLYWYRQALGQGPEFLTYFNYEAQQDKSGLPNDRFSAERPEGSISTLTIQRTEQRDSAMYRCASSPLAGEETQYFGPGTRLLVL.

This rearrangement joins TRBV5-4 to TRBJ1-2; possible D gene TRBD1, 5 bases. V lost 0 bases and J 11 bases, leaving 14 bases between the germline ends. Germline V gene sequence: CDR1 SGHNT, CDR2 YYREEE (reference sequence). CDR3 size: 13 residues. CDR3 protein: CASSLEVGARYTF. CDR3 DNA sequence: TGTGCCAGCAGCTTGGAGGTTGGGGCGCGATACACCTTC.

This clone occurred once. The chain couples TRBV12-5 to TRBJ1-5; D not resolved. This CDR3 has 13 amino acids. Germline V gene lookup returns CDR1 LGHNT and CDR2 FRNRAP. V lost 2 bases, J lost 4 bases, and 6 bases lay in between. CDR3 sequence reads: CASGLSQNQPQHF. The DNA for the CDR3 is TGTGCTAGTGGTTTGTCACAGAATCAGCCCCAGCATTTT.

The CDR3 DNA sequence: TGTGCCAGCAGCGTGGGGGAGCGGGAGTGGGACGATGAGCAGTTCTTC. Translation gives CASSVGEREWDDEQFF. V gene TRBV7-9 combines with J gene TRBJ2-1; 8 positions agree with TRBD2. The V gene's germline CDR1 is SEHNR and CDR2 FQNEAQ (reference sequence). The CDR3 is made up of 16 amino acids. The ends lost 5 bases at V and 8 bases at J; junction bases unmatched: 14.

This chain connects TRBV12-5 to TRBJ2-2; 8 bases are a match to TRBD1. This CDR3 comprises 16 residues. The germline gives CDR1 LGHNT, CDR2 FRNRAP. Trimming removed 2 bases from V and 3 bases from J; junction bases left unmatched: 5. CDR3 nucleotides: TGTGCTAGTGGTTTGTCCGGCAGGGGGCACACCGGGGAGCTGTTTTTT. Translating it yields CASGLSGRGHTGELFF.

The J gene is TRBJ2-4, the V gene TRBV5-4; D possibly corresponds to TRBD1 (6 bases). The CDR3 loop spans 14 amino acids. Germline V CDR1 and CDR2: SGHNT, YYREEE (reference sequence). CDR3 region: CGLSGHPLENIQYF. Here the CDR3 DNA reads TGTGGACTCTCGGGACATCCCCTAGAAAACATTCAGTACTTC.

V usage is TRBV4-3 and J usage is TRBJ2-2; weak D call: TRBD2 (5 bases). The CDR3 covers 14 residues. Germline CDR1 and CDR2: LGHNA and YSLEER. With 0 bases removed from V and 8 bases from J, the gap between germline ends came to 10 bases. The CDR3 nucleotides are TGCGCCAGCAGCCAAGATCGTAGCGATGGGGAGCTGTTTTTT. Its protein product is CASSQDRSDGELFF.

The V call is TRBV19, the J call TRBJ1-5; D may be TRBD1 (5 bases). The CDR3 totals 13 residues. Trimming shortened V by 5 bases and J by 4 bases, and 9 bases separated the two germline ends. The germline V gene has CDR1 LNHDA and CDR2 SQIVND (reference sequence). Written as DNA, the CDR3 is TGTGCCAGTAGTCCGGGGGGAAATCAGCCCCAGCATTTT. Translated: CASSPGGNQPQHF.

V and J are TRBV18 and TRBJ2-4, with TRBD1 identical over 8 bases. Germline trimming cut 4 bases from V and 8 bases from J; bases unmatched to any gene: 13. CDR3 length equals 16 residues. Germline V gives CDR1 KGHSH, CDR2 LQKENI. The CDR3, as DNA: TGTGCCAGCTCACTTTCCGGACAGGGAGTAGGAGACATTCAGTACTTC. Translated, it gives CASSLSGQGVGDIQYF. The complete variable domain, with remaining parts taken from reference TRBV18 and TRBJ2-4, reads NAGVMQNPRHLVRRRGQEARLRCSPMKGHSHVYWYRQLPEEGLKFMVYLQKENIIDESGMPKERFSAEFPKEGPSILRIQQVVRGDSAAYFCASSLSGQGVGDIQYFGAGTRLSVL.

J is TRBJ2-1 and V is TRBV5-1, with 8 positions matching TRBD2. Germline V CDR1 and CDR2: SGHRS, YFSETQ. The V segment lost 2 bases and the J segment 3 bases; nucleotides outside the gene matches: 4. CDR3 length equals 15 residues. CDR3 sequence reads: CASSFGRAIYNEQFF. CDR3 nucleotides: TGCGCCAGCAGCTTCGGGAGGGCCATCTACAATGAGCAGTTCTTC.

The chain combines TRBV7-9 with TRBJ2-5; TRBD2 is a possible D gene (5 bases). The ends were cut back, 0 bases at V and 5 bases at J, with 10 bases in the middle. The length of the CDR3 is 14 residues. The V gene's germline CDR1 is SEHNR and CDR2 FQNEAQ (reference sequence). The CDR3 region is CASSLAGVGETQYF. DNA of the CDR3: TGTGCCAGCAGCTTAGCGGGAGTGGGGGAGACCCAGTACTTC.

The V and J genes are TRBV21-1 and TRBJ1-2; the D call of TRBD1 is as the table states it, not checked on the DNA. TRBV21-1 represents a pseudogene. The CDR3 totals 15 residues. The CDR3 coding sequence is TGTGCCAGCAGCAATGGGGGACAGACTCCGGACGGCTACACCTTC. It codes for CASSNGGQTPDGYTF.